This TCR beta chain was obtained from a study of PD-L1 blockade in urothelial cancer. This clone has a single count. This table comes from immunoSEQ multiplex PCR, and its TCRdb copy is limited to in-frame clones, with some not included. This sample yields tens of thousands of clones, of which around 90% are seen a single time; under 9% belongs to the top ten. Germline loops: CDR1 SEHNR, CDR2 FQNEAQ (reference sequence). The CDR3 is 15 residues long. With 5 bases clipped from V and 4 bases from J, the junction kept 8 bases outside the gene matches. This rearrangement joins TRBV7-9 to TRBJ2-5; 9 bases match TRBD1. The TCR comes from a man in his 60s with urothelial cancer. Sequencing used PBMCs, obtained around atezolizumab (anti-PD-L1) treatment. The CDR3 sequence: CASSQHRGLAETQYF. For the CDR3, the DNA is TGTGCCAGCAGCCAGCACAGGGGGCTTGCAGAGACCCAGTACTTC.